This TCR beta chain was identified in a study of spatial heterogeneity in lung cancer. About the study: Alpha-chain sequences were consistently detected less often than beta-chain sequences.

Overall study findings and caveats: Blood carried ubiquitous expanded tumor TCRs more at resection than follow-up.

Time point reported: blood taken at disease recurrence. Whole RNA, which was extracted from tumor, nontumor lung tissue or frozen PBMC, was sequenced without any cell sorting. The CDR3 is 16 amino acids. Germline loops: CDR1 MNHEY, CDR2 SVGEGT. With V trimmed by 0 bases and J by 8 bases, 8 bases remained unmatched. There are many counts of this clonotype. Its antigen is not identified. In a library made to pick up alpha chains, this beta chain is a stray read with a size that means little. TCRdb re-analysed the 5' RACE reads in MiXCR, keeping a single row per CDR3 protein. The sample carries approximately 10,000 distinct CDR3 sequences, 3.5% to 4% recorded once.

V and J are TRBV6-2 or TRBV6-3 and TRBJ1-4, with 8 bases fitting TRBD1. Material: PBMCs, obtained at recurrence. The clonotype originates from a female donor with early-stage non-small cell lung cancer. CDR3 sequence: CASSYSSTGVGEKLFF. The DNA of the CDR3 is TGTGCCAGCAGTTACTCCTCGACAGGGGTTGGAGAAAAACTGTTTTTT.